This T cell receptor (beta chain) was documented in a study of blood T cell repertoires in COVID-19. Study-level background: COVID-19 samples, acute and convalescent, were from the United States, Italy and Spain. From T cells, B-cell-depleted T cells, or PBMCs came the material, which was cDNA or gDNA.

In the original analysis: Reference gene primer amplification in the assay estimated nucleated cell counts. Clones were sequenced by immunoSEQ multiplex PCR, and TCRdb holds only the in-frame ones, with some missing. For V, J and clone size, that table is used; D and trimming come from the DNA. The top ten clones hold 16% of a sample with 100,000 to 150,000 clones, about 80% of them seen once. The CDR3 is made up of 17 amino acids. Germline CDR1 LGHNA, CDR2 YNFKEQ. The J segment lost 1 base and the V segment lost 1 base, leaving 5 bases of the junction unmatched. The source material was peripheral blood. The TCR comes from a woman between 45 and 60 years old with acute or convalescent COVID-19. The chain combines TRBV4-2 with TRBJ2-3; 10 nucleotides match TRBD2. CDR3 in amino acids: CASSQVQGTSGTDTQYF. In DNA form, the CDR3 reads TGTGCCAGCAGCCAAGTCCAGGGGACTAGCGGCACAGATACGCAGTATTTT.